Each of the 8 T cell receptor beta chains below was sequenced from the same sample in a study of T cells after yellow fever vaccination. TCRdb reprocessed the 5' RACE reads via MiXCR and lists one record per CDR3 protein. The sample comprises just under 30,000 distinct CDR3 sequences, about 5% of which are singletons, and about two fifths rests with the top ten. The sample consisted of CD8+ T cells sorted from PBMCs, taken 10 days after the yellow fever booster vaccination. The receptors here all came from a man aged 25 to 45 who received the YFV17D yellow fever vaccine.

This clonotype was counted at least ten times. The gene calls are TRBV29-1 and TRBJ2-1; D unclear. The CDR3 covers 10 residues. V was clipped by 3 bases and J by 8 bases, with 5 bases between them. Germline CDR1 SQVTM, CDR2 ANQGSEA. The CDR3 region is CSVETYEQFF. CDR3 coding DNA: TGCAGCGTTGAGACCTATGAGCAGTTCTTC.

This clonotype came up a few times. The rearrangement joins TRBV27 to TRBJ2-7, with 10 nucleotides matching TRBD2. After removal of 3 bases from V and 3 bases from J, the junction contained 8 bases not matched to a gene. The CDR3 spans 16 residues. Germline V CDR1 and CDR2: MNHEY, SMNVEV (reference sequence). The CDR3 protein is CASSFQAGTSDYEQYF. CDR3 in DNA: TGTGCCAGCAGTTTCCAAGCCGGGACTAGCGACTACGAGCAGTACTTC.

This clonotype was seen more than once but under ten times. This sequence joins TRBV6-2 or TRBV6-3 and TRBJ2-3, with 7 bases fitting TRBD2. The CDR3 is 17 amino acids. The germline gives CDR1 MNHEY, CDR2 SVGEGT. The ends lost 2 bases at V and 6 bases at J; junction bases unmatched: 14. The CDR3: CASSYPRTSFEPDTQYF. The CDR3 DNA sequence: TGTGCCAGCAGTTACCCGAGGACTAGTTTTGAGCCCGATACGCAGTATTTT.

This clonotype has at least ten counts. This chain joins TRBV6-2 or TRBV6-3 and TRBJ2-3; the match to TRBD2 covers 7 bases. V was clipped by 0 bases and J by 3 bases; unmatched bases: 0. This CDR3 is built from 14 residues. Per the germline V gene, CDR1 is MNHEY and CDR2 is SVGEGT. The CDR3 here is CASSYSRETDTQYF. CDR3 bases: TGTGCCAGCAGTTACTCGCGGGAGACAGATACGCAGTATTTT.

Many counts were recorded for this clonotype. V gene TRBV28 combines with J gene TRBJ2-2; no clear D gene. The CDR3 length is 16 residues. Per germline, CDR1 MDHEN and CDR2 SYDVKM. The V end lost 3 bases, the J end lost 1 base, and 12 bases lay between the germline ends. The DNA of the CDR3 is TGTGCCAGCAGTTTGCCTACGACGAAGAACACCGGGGAGCTGTTTTTT. Translating it yields CASSLPTTKNTGELFF.

This clonotype came up many times. The V and J genes are TRBV5-6 and TRBJ2-3; 10 nucleotides agree with TRBD1. The CDR3 sequence is 16 residues long. The trim removed 4 bases at V and 2 bases at J, leaving 7 bases unmatched. From germline, CDR1 is SGHDT and CDR2 YYEEEE. The chain's CDR3 is CASSPRRQGATDTQYF. CDR3 nucleotides: TGTGCCAGCAGCCCCCGCCGACAGGGGGCCACAGATACGCAGTATTTT.

This clonotype showed up many times. The chain uses TRBV6-5 and TRBJ2-2; D ambiguous. Germline V gene data show CDR1 as MNHEY and CDR2 as SVGAGI. The ends were cut back, 3 bases at V and 0 bases at J, with 2 bases in the middle. The CDR3 sequence is 13 residues long. The CDR3 is CASSYTNTGELFF. The CDR3 DNA reads TGTGCCAGCAGTTATACGAACACCGGGGAGCTGTTTTTT.

This clonotype was observed a few times. The rearrangement joins TRBV7-2 to TRBJ2-4; D is possibly TRBD2 (6 bases). Germline loops: CDR1 SGHTA, CDR2 FQGNSA. Trimming shortened V by 3 bases and J by 6 bases, and 18 bases separated the two germline ends. CDR3 length: 16 residues. The CDR3 loop is CASSLPLGRWGNIQYF. CDR3 coding DNA: TGTGCCAGCAGCTTGCCCCTAGGGAGGTGGGGAAACATTCAGTACTTC.